The next 7 T cell receptor beta chains were all read from a single sample in a study of CD8+CD57+ T cells in acquired aplastic anemia. Patients included in sequencing had previously demonstrated CD8+CD57+ cell expansion by flow cytometry. Both TCR beta VDJ combination and CDR3 sequence profiling were carried out. Genomic DNA was the template for this profiling. Each CDR3 protein is one row after TCRdb ran MiXCR on the reads. The sample contains 150,000 to 200,000 distinct CDR3 sequences, 48% of which appear only once. The source material was sorted CD4+, CD8+, or CD8+CD57+ T cells (not recorded which) from PBMCs. The origin of the receptors is a human donor with aplastic anemia.

The CDR3 sequence is CARQQGAFNYGYTF. In nucleotides, the CDR3 is TGTGCCAGACAACAGGGGGCATTCAACTATGGCTACACCTTC. The gene calls are TRBV2 and TRBJ1-2, with 9 bases aligning to TRBD1. The CDR3 spans 14 residues. The trim removed 9 bases at V and 2 bases at J, leaving 7 bases unmatched. CDR1 is SNHLY and CDR2 is FYNNEI in the germline V gene. Looking up the rest from reference TRBV2 and TRBJ1-2 gives the full variable domain: EPEVTQTPSHQVTQMGQEVILRCVPISNHLYFYWYRQILGQKVEFLVSFYNNEISEKSEIFDDQFSVERPDGSNFTLKIRSTKLEDSAMYFCARQQGAFNYGYTFGSGTRLTVV.

This clonotype came up many times. The V call is TRBV6-1, the J call TRBJ2-5; 10 nucleotides agree with TRBD2. Germline V CDR1 and CDR2: MNHNS, SASEGT. Trimming removed 4 bases from V and 5 bases from J; junction bases left unmatched: 7. The CDR3 totals 15 residues. The CDR3 sequence: CASSVLAGGRETQYF. The DNA of the CDR3 is TGTGCCAGCAGTGTATTAGCGGGGGGACGGGAGACCCAGTACTTC.

This clonotype has just a few counts. This sequence joins TRBV24-1 and TRBJ2-1, with a possible D match to TRBD1 (5 bases). The germline CDR1 and CDR2 sequences are KGHDR and SFDVKD. This CDR3 region has 15 residues. Trimming cost V 4 bases and J 2 bases, with 11 bases left between them. The DNA of the CDR3 is TGTGCCACCAGTGAGGGGCGGATGCCCTACAATGAGCAGTTCTTC. Protein product: CATSEGRMPYNEQFF.

At least ten counts were recorded for this clonotype. The rearrangement joins TRBV6-5 to TRBJ1-6; 9 bases map to TRBD1. Trimming removed 7 bases from V and 8 bases from J; junction bases left unmatched: 9. Germline CDR1 is MNHEY and CDR2 is SVGAGI. The CDR3 sequence is 15 residues long. CDR3: CASNYPGQGHSPLHF. The DNA of the CDR3 is TGTGCCAGCAATTATCCGGGACAGGGACATTCACCCCTCCACTTT.

The rearrangement uses TRBV2 and TRBJ2-2; 10 bases fit TRBD1. This CDR3 is 15 amino acids long. The trim removed 6 bases at V and 11 bases at J, leaving 12 bases unmatched. Per germline, CDR1 SNHLY and CDR2 FYNNEI. The CDR3 DNA follows: TGTGCCAGCAGGCCGGGACAGGGGAGTTTCGGCGAGCTGTTTTTT. This sequence encodes CASRPGQGSFGELFF.

This clonotype was seen more than once but under ten times. The chain links TRBV7-9 to TRBJ1-1; no clear D. Germline V gene lookup returns CDR1 SEHNR and CDR2 FQNEAQ (reference sequence). The CDR3 consists of 12 residues. The germline V and J ends were trimmed by 5 bases and 4 bases, with 8 bases remaining between them. The CDR3 nucleotides read TGTGCCAGCAGCCCGTCAGGCACTGAAGCTTTCTTT. This codes for CASSPSGTEAFF.

This clonotype was observed many times. The chain has TRBV24-1 and TRBJ1-2, with D tentatively TRBD1 (6 bases). The CDR3 extends over 13 amino acids. V lost 0 bases to trimming and J lost 8 bases, with 9 bases between them. CDR1 KGHDR and CDR2 SFDVKD come from the germline V gene. CDR3 DNA sequence: TGTGCCACCAGTGATTTGGCAGGGGTCGGCTACACCTTC. Protein product: CATSDLAGVGYTF.